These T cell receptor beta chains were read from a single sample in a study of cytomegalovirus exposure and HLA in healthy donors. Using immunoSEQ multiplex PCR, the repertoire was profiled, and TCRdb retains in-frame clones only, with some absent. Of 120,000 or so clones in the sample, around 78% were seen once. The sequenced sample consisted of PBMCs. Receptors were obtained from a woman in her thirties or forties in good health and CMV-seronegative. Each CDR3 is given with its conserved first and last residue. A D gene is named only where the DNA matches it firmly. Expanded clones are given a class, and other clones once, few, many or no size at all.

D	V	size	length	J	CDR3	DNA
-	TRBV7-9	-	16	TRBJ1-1	CASSFPQGGEVTEAFF	TGTGCCAGCAGCTTCCCCCAAGGTGGTGAGGTCACTGAAGCTTTCTTT
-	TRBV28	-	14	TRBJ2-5	CASSSPDRQETQYF	TGTGCCAGCAGTTCTCCCGACAGACAAGAGACCCAGTACTTC
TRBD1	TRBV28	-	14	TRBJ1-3	CASRQGGSGNTIYF	TGTGCCAGCCGACAGGGAGGTTCCGGAAACACCATATATTTT
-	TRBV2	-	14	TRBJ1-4	CASSDRGALEKLFF	TGTGCCAGCAGTGATCGGGGGGCTTTGGAAAAACTGTTTTTT
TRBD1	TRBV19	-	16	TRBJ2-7	CASSSFTGAGSYEQYF	TGTGCCAGTAGTAGTTTTACAGGGGCTGGGTCCTACGAGCAGTACTTC
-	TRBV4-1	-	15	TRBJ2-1	CASSQGQADGNEQFF	TGCGCCAGCAGCCAAGGTCAAGCGGATGGCAATGAGCAGTTCTTC
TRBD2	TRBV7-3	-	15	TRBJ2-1	CASSVGLATYNEQFF	TGTGCCAGCAGCGTGGGACTAGCGACCTACAATGAGCAGTTCTTC
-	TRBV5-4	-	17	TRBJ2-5	CASSFTVGGRLQETQYF	TGTGCCAGCAGTTTTACGGTCGGAGGGAGGCTTCAAGAGACCCAGTACTTC
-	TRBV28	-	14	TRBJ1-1	CASIATLGDTEAFF	TGTGCCAGCATAGCCACCCTAGGCGACACTGAAGCTTTCTTT
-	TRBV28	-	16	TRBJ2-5	CASSLGRVGDQETQYF	TGTGCCAGCAGTTTAGGCAGGGTTGGCGACCAAGAGACCCAGTACTTC
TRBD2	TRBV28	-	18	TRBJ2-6	CASSLGGGRFSGANGLTF	TGTGCCAGCAGTTTAGGGGGCGGGAGGTTTTCTGGGGCCAACGGCCTGACTTTC
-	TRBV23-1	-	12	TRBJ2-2	CASTVNTGELFF	TGCGCCAGCACCGTGAACACCGGGGAGCTGTTTTTT
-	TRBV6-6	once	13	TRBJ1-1	CASSYSGRGDAFF	TGTGCCAGCAGTTACTCCGGGAGAGGAGACGCTTTCTTT
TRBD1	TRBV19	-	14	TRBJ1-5	CASSLQGENQPQHF	TGTGCCAGTAGTCTACAGGGGGAGAATCAGCCCCAGCATTTT
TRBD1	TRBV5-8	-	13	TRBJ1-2	CASSRDRDYGYTF	TGTGCCAGCAGTCGGGACAGGGATTATGGCTACACCTTC
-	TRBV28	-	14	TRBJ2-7	CASSPGTSTYEQYF	TGTGCCAGCAGTCCCGGGACTTCTACCTACGAGCAGTACTTC
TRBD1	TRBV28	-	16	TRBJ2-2	CASSTSGTVGVGELFF	TGTGCCAGCAGTACATCCGGGACAGTTGGCGTCGGGGAGCTGTTTTTT
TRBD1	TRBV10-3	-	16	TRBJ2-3	CATNTFGQGATDTQYF	TGTGCCACTAACACCTTTGGACAGGGGGCAACAGATACGCAGTATTTT
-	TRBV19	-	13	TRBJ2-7	CASSMASGREQYF	TGTGCCAGTAGTATGGCCAGCGGGCGCGAGCAGTACTTC
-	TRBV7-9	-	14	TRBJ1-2	CASSSGRGSSGYTF	TGTGCCAGCAGCTCAGGACGGGGTTCCTCTGGCTACACCTTC
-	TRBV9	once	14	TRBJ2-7	CASSAGRLRTEQYF	TGTGCCAGCAGCGCCGGTAGACTTAGGACTGAGCAGTACTTC
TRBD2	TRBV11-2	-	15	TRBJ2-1	CASSLGASGSDEQFF	TGTGCCAGCAGCTTGGGGGCTAGCGGGAGTGATGAGCAGTTCTTC
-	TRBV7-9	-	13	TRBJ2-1	CASSQDFYNEQFF	TGTGCCAGCAGCCAGGACTTCTACAATGAGCAGTTCTTC
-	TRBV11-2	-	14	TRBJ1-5	CATAVEGYNQPQHF	TGTGCCACCGCCGTGGAGGGGTACAATCAGCCCCAGCATTTT
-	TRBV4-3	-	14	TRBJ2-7	CASSQDLWRYEQYF	TGCGCCAGCAGCCAAGATCTCTGGCGGTACGAGCAGTACTTC
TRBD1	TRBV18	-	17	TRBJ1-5	CASSPGQGARSNQPQHF	TGTGCCAGCTCACCAGGACAGGGGGCGCGAAGCAATCAGCCCCAGCATTTT
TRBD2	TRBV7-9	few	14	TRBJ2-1	CASSLVSGSNEQFF	TGTGCCAGCAGCTTAGTAAGCGGGAGCAATGAGCAGTTCTTC
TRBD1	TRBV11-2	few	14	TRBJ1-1	CASKGQGFGTEAFF	TGTGCCAGCAAGGGACAGGGGTTTGGAACTGAAGCTTTCTTT
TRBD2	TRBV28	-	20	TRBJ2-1	CASSSSLTSGSPTSYNEQFF	TGTGCCAGCAGTTCGAGCTTAACTAGCGGGTCCCCGACCTCCTACAATGAGCAGTTCTTC
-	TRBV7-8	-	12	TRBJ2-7	CASSLLTDEQYF	TGTGCCAGCAGCCTTTTAACGGACGAGCAGTACTTC
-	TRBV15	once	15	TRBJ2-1	CATSRDLWVEGEQFF	TGTGCCACCAGCAGAGATCTATGGGTCGAGGGCGAGCAGTTCTTC
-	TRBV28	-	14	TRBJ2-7	CASRTPGASYEQYF	TGTGCCAGCCGAACTCCGGGAGCGTCCTACGAGCAGTACTTC
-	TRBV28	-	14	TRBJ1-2	CASESVVANYGYTF	TGTGCCAGCGAATCGGTTGTCGCTAACTATGGCTACACCTTC
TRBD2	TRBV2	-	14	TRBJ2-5	CASSGLAGVETQYF	TGTGCCAGCAGTGGACTAGCGGGAGTGGAGACCCAGTACTTC
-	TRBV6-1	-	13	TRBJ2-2	CADGGRDTGELFF	TGTGCCGACGGGGGGCGGGACACCGGGGAGCTGTTTTTT
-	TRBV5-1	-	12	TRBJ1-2	CASGDINYGYTF	TGCGCCAGCGGGGACATTAACTATGGCTACACCTTC
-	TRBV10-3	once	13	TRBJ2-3	CATGTPSTDTQYF	TGTGCCACCGGGACACCAAGCACAGATACGCAGTATTTT
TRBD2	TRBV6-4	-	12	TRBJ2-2	CASSGLAGGLFF	TGTGCCAGCAGCGGACTAGCGGGAGGGCTGTTTTTT
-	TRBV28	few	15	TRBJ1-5	CASSFPAGFNQPQHF	TGTGCCAGCAGTTTCCCCGCAGGGTTTAATCAGCCCCAGCATTTT
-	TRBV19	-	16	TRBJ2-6	CASSLVGGVGANVLTF	TGTGCCAGTAGCCTAGTGGGGGGAGTTGGGGCCAACGTCCTGACTTTC
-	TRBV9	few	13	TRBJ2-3	CASSPSGKHTQYF	TGTGCCAGCAGCCCGTCCGGGAAGCATACGCAGTATTTT
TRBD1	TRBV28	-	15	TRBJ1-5	CASSSGTGGNQPQHF	TGTGCCAGCAGTTCCGGGACAGGGGGAAATCAGCCCCAGCATTTT
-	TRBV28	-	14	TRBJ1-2	CASSLQARNYGYTF	TGTGCCAGCAGTTTACAGGCCAGAAACTATGGCTACACCTTC
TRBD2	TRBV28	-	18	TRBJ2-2	CASNLSIRGVRYTGELFF	TGTGCCAGCAACCTCTCCATCCGGGGGGTACGGTACACCGGGGAGCTGTTTTTT
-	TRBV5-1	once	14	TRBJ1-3	CASSGALGGNTIYF	TGCGCCAGCAGCGGGGCCCTGGGAGGAAACACCATATATTTT
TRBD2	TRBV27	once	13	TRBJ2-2	CASSLGGFGELFF	TGTGCCAGCAGTTTGGGGGGGTTCGGGGAGCTGTTTTTT
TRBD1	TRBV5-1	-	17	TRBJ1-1	CASSLGWTGKTDTEAFF	TGCGCCAGCAGCTTGGGTTGGACAGGGAAGACGGACACTGAAGCTTTCTTT
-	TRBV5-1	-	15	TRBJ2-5	CASSLLSGTQETQYF	TGCGCCAGCAGCTTGTTGTCGGGAACCCAAGAGACCCAGTACTTC